The 10 T cell receptor beta chains reported below all come from one sample, sequenced in a study of cytomegalovirus exposure and HLA in healthy donors. Amplification used 60 Vbeta primers and 13 Jbeta primers. Repertoires were generated with immunoSEQ multiplex PCR, while TCRdb's copy carries only in-frame clones and drops some. Of a few hundred thousand clones in the sample, just over 70% were seen once. The sequenced sample consisted of PBMCs. The receptors come from a female donor in good health and CMV-seronegative.

A single count supports this clone. This chain joins TRBV9 and TRBJ2-2; TRBD2 agrees at 10 bases. This CDR3 is 16 amino acids long. The V and J ends lost 4 bases and 6 bases, in that order; junction bases with no gene match: 9. CDR1 is SGDLS, CDR2 YYNGEE, per germline. The CDR3 DNA follows: TGTGCCAGCAGCAGAACTAGCGGGGTACAGTCCGGGGAGCTGTTTTTT. Protein sequence: CASSRTSGVQSGELFF. Together with reference TRBV9 and TRBJ2-2, the CDR3 gives the full variable domain: DSGVTQTPKHLITATGQRVTLRCSPRSGDLSVYWYQQSLDQGLQFLIQYYNGEERAKGNILERFSAQQFPDLHSELNLSSLELGDSALYFCASSRTSGVQSGELFFGEGSRLTVL.

This clone was detected only once. The chain is built from TRBV9 and TRBJ2-5; 11 nucleotides line up with TRBD2. The germline gives CDR1 SGDLS, CDR2 YYNGEE. Trimming at V came to 2 bases and at J to 4 bases, leaving 7 bases not matched to a gene. This CDR3 has 16 amino acids. CDR3 DNA sequence: TGTGCCAGCAGCGTTGGACTAGCGGGTTTCGGAGAGACCCAGTACTTC. Protein sequence: CASSVGLAGFGETQYF.

The DNA for the CDR3 is TGCGCCAGCAGCCAAGATCGTTCATGGGGAGTTCCCGTCAGGGGGTTCTTC. Protein sequence: CASSQDRSWGVPVRGFF. The chain is built from TRBV4-1 and TRBJ2-1; maybe TRBD1 (6 bases). The V gene's germline CDR1 is MGHRA and CDR2 YSYEKL. V dropped 0 bases and J dropped 15 bases, with 27 bases sitting between them. The CDR3 sequence is 17 residues long.

The chain couples TRBV4-1 to TRBJ2-5; 9 bases agree with TRBD2. The length of the CDR3 is 13 residues. Germline V lookup: CDR1 MGHRA, CDR2 YSYEKL. The junction had 6 bases not matched to a gene; V was cut back by 8 bases and J by 5 bases. This CDR3 reads CASRGRAEETQYF. The CDR3 DNA follows: TGCGCCAGCCGCGGGAGGGCCGAGGAGACCCAGTACTTC.

The chain recombines TRBV5-6 with TRBJ1-2; possible D gene TRBD1, 6 bases. This CDR3 spans 12 amino acids. Germline V CDR1 and CDR2: SGHDT, YYEEEE. V was cut by 0 bases and J by 8 bases, with 8 bases left in between. The DNA for the CDR3 is TGTGCCAGCAGCTTGGACAGGGTCGGCTACACCTTC. Translating it yields CASSLDRVGYTF.

CDR3 sequence (DNA): TGTGCCAGCAGCAAACAGTACAACGGGGTCCACGAGCAGTACTTC. Protein: CASSKQYNGVHEQYF. The V and J genes are TRBV9 and TRBJ2-7, with a tentative D call TRBD2 (5 bases). CDR3 length equals 15 residues. Germline values: CDR1 SGDLS, CDR2 YYNGEE. Trimming left V 4 bases short and J 5 bases short, with 19 bases between.

The chain has TRBV6-1 and TRBJ2-7; TRBD2 agrees at 11 bases. The CDR3 contains 15 residues. CDR1 MNHNS and CDR2 SASEGT come from the germline V gene. J was trimmed by 2 bases and V by 2 bases; bases with no gene match: 2. CDR3 in DNA: TGTGCCAGCAGTGAAAGGACTAGCGGGCCCTACGAGCAGTACTTC. It specifies CASSERTSGPYEQYF.

This chain links TRBV28 with TRBJ2-4, with TRBD2 as a possible D gene (6 bases). From germline, CDR1 is MDHEN and CDR2 SYDVKM. With 7 bases removed from V and 6 bases from J, the gap between germline ends came to 16 bases. The CDR3 length is 14 residues. The CDR3, as DNA: TGTGCCAGCAACCTTCCGGGACTCCGAAACATTCAGTACTTC. Translating it yields CASNLPGLRNIQYF.

The rearrangement joins TRBV9 to TRBJ2-1; D is perhaps TRBD2 (6 bases). This CDR3 is built from 14 residues. Trimming took off 4 bases at V and 5 bases at J, with 13 bases between the two ends. The germline gives CDR1 SGDLS, CDR2 YYNGEE. CDR3 sequence: CASSPPPGDNEQFF. The CDR3 DNA sequence: TGTGCCAGCAGCCCCCCCCCGGGAGACAATGAGCAGTTCTTC. Full variable domain (outside the CDR3, taken from reference TRBV9 and TRBJ2-1): DSGVTQTPKHLITATGQRVTLRCSPRSGDLSVYWYQQSLDQGLQFLIQYYNGEERAKGNILERFSAQQFPDLHSELNLSSLELGDSALYFCASSPPPGDNEQFFGPGTRLTVL.

V usage is TRBV11-3 and J usage is TRBJ2-5; no clear D gene. Germline loops: CDR1 SGHNT, CDR2 YENEEA. This CDR3 has 13 amino acids. The V and J ends lost 2 bases and 5 bases respectively, with 9 bases between them. Written as DNA, the CDR3 is TGTGCCAGCAGCTTATACCCCGCGGAGACCCAGTACTTC. It is translated as CASSLYPAETQYF.